The clone carrying this TCR beta chain appeared a few times. Healthy bone marrow donors made up the cohort. The sample comes from a study of cytomegalovirus exposure and HLA in healthy donors. The CDR3 covers 18 residues. Germline lookup yields CDR1 SGHDT and CDR2 YYEEEE. V was clipped by 4 bases and J by 7 bases, with 27 bases between them. The PCR was carried out with 60 Vbeta primers and 13 Jbeta primers. TCRdb's table, derived via immunoSEQ multiplex PCR, lists solely in-frame clones and lacks some. The sample includes fewer than 150,000 clones, roughly 77% of them seen just once. The gene calls are TRBV5-6 and TRBJ1-3; a weak D match, TRBD1 (6 bases). The sequence was obtained from a woman in her 30s in good health and CMV-seronegative. Material: PBMCs. CDR3 loop: CASSILRGIHQRANTIYF. CDR3 nucleotides: TGTGCCAGCAGCATCTTGAGGGGGATTCACCAACGCGCCAACACCATATATTTT.